This T cell receptor beta chain was documented in a study of cytomegalovirus exposure and HLA in healthy donors. Overall study findings and caveats: Cytomegalovirus-associated TCR beta chains were listed, numbering some 170. With high specificity and sensitivity, the classifier reportedly diagnosed cytomegalovirus status. The HLA-A and HLA-B alleles of most subjects were reportedly predicted accurately from TCR beta sequences.

Likely unrecorded immune exposures existed in these nominally healthy donors. The length of the CDR3 is 15 residues. The germline V gene encodes CDR1 SEHNR and CDR2 FQNEAQ (reference sequence). V was clipped by 1 base and J by 0 bases, with 7 bases between them. Vbeta (60) and Jbeta (13) primers were used in the PCR. Using immunoSEQ multiplex PCR, the repertoire was profiled, and TCRdb retains in-frame clones only, with some absent. The sample gives around 140,000 clones, about 83% of which show up once; 4% to 6.5% is in the top ten. A word on this clone: The antigen is undetermined.

V gene TRBV7-9 combines with J gene TRBJ1-3; unclear D gene. The sequence came from a woman aged 25-40 years in good health and CMV-seronegative. The sample comprised PBMCs. CDR3 DNA: TGTGCCAGCAGCTTAGAAGAGGGCTCTGGAAACACCATATATTTT. It is translated as CASSLEEGSGNTIYF.